Listed here are 15 T cell receptor beta chains from one sample, sequenced in a study of control samples from healthy donors and cancer patients. Generated by immunoSEQ multiplex PCR, the TCRdb table keeps only in-frame clones and is missing some. This table has 180,000 or so clones, 90% to 95% appearing once. Sequencing input: blood. The source is a woman aged 25 to 39 in good health.

This clone has just a few counts. The gene calls are TRBV6-5 and TRBJ1-5, with D possibly TRBD1 on 5 matching bases. CDR3 length: 16 residues. The V gene's germline CDR1 is MNHEY and CDR2 SVGAGI. V lost 2 bases to trimming and J lost 0 bases, with 11 bases between them. The CDR3, as DNA: TGTGCCAGCAGTTACCCACAGGACTATAGCAATCAGCCCCAGCATTTT. It yields the protein CASSYPQDYSNQPQHF.

The gene calls are TRBV11-3 and TRBJ2-1, with 8 bases fitting TRBD2. Germline V lookup: CDR1 SGHNT, CDR2 YENEEA. V was clipped by 0 bases and J by 8 bases; unmatched bases: 12. There are 17 residues in the CDR3. CDR3 nucleotides: TGTGCCAGCAGCTTAGATCGGGTGGGTAGCGGGACGGATGAGCAGTTCTTC. Residues: CASSLDRVGSGTDEQFF.

This clone was seen just once. The chain recombines TRBV6-1 with TRBJ2-6; 9 nucleotides align to TRBD1. CDR1 is MNHNS and CDR2 is SASEGT in the germline V gene. The CDR3 spans 17 residues. The trim removed 2 bases at V and 1 base at J, leaving 3 bases unmatched. Here the CDR3 DNA reads TGTGCCAGCAGTGAAAGAGACAGGGGGTCTGGGGCCAACGTCCTGACTTTC. Its protein product is CASSERDRGSGANVLTF.

V gene TRBV28 combines with J gene TRBJ1-5, with D hard to call. The CDR3 runs to 13 residues. V lost 6 bases, J lost 6 bases, and 12 bases lay in between. CDR1 is MDHEN, CDR2 SYDVKM, per germline. The CDR3 region has the DNA TGTGCCAGCAGGGACGCCCTAGGTCAGCCCCAGCATTTT. Amino acid sequence: CASRDALGQPQHF. The full variable domain, with the rest looked up from reference TRBV28 and TRBJ1-5, is DVKVTQSSRYLVKRTGEKVFLECVQDMDHENMFWYRQDPGLGLRLIYFSYDVKMKEKGDIPEGYSVSREKKERFSLILESASTNQTSMYLCASRDALGQPQHFGDGTRLSIL.

The CDR3 nucleotides read TGCAGCGTTGAATACAGGGGGTACGAGACCCAGTACTTC. It translates to CSVEYRGYETQYF. The chain carries TRBV29-1 and TRBJ2-5; the match to TRBD1 covers 8 bases. Germline trimming cut 2 bases from V and 5 bases from J; bases unmatched to any gene: 4. This CDR3 region has 13 residues. Germline V gene data show CDR1 as SQVTM and CDR2 as ANQGSEA.

This rearrangement joins TRBV6-5 to TRBJ1-2; D gene uncertain. Between the trimmed V and J ends, which lost 6 bases and 2 bases, there was a span of 4 bases. The CDR3 consists of 11 residues. The germline gives CDR1 MNHEY, CDR2 SVGAGI. CDR3 loop: CASRTNYGYTF. The CDR3 region has the DNA TGTGCCAGCAGGACAAACTATGGCTACACCTTC.

This clone was counted only a few times. The chain recombines TRBV18 with TRBJ1-2, with D unclear. V lost 3 bases, J lost 5 bases, and 22 bases lay in between. The CDR3 covers 17 residues. Germline V CDR1 and CDR2: KGHSH, LQKENI. The CDR3: CASSPYSGSPGIYGYTF. The CDR3 nucleotides read TGTGCCAGCTCACCCTACTCTGGCAGTCCGGGGATATATGGCTACACCTTC.

J is TRBJ2-7 and V is TRBV3-1 (or the pseudogene TRBV3-2); 9 bases fit TRBD1. CDR3 size: 13 residues. The germline V gene has CDR1 LGHDT and CDR2 YNNKEL (reference sequence). The ends lost 4 bases at V and 6 bases at J; junction bases unmatched: 4. The CDR3 sequence is CASSRDRVAEQYF. The CDR3 DNA is TGTGCCAGCAGCCGGGACAGGGTGGCCGAGCAGTACTTC.

V gene TRBV1 combines with J gene TRBJ2-2; the DNA was not used to check the table's D call, TRBD2. TRBV1 is given as a pseudogene. The CDR3 is 18 residues long. CDR3 protein: CTSSQDGTSGSRAGELFF. The CDR3 bases are TGCACCAGCAGCCAAGATGGGACTAGCGGGAGTCGGGCCGGGGAGCTGTTTTTT.

Concerning this clone itself: The same CDR3 can be traced to other DNA sequences in this sample. The chain joins TRBV3-1 (or the pseudogene TRBV3-2) to TRBJ1-1, with D uncertain. Germline lookup yields CDR1 LGHDT and CDR2 YNNKEL (reference sequence). This CDR3 spans 12 amino acids. Trimming removed 6 bases at V and 1 base at J, with 6 bases between. The CDR3, as DNA: TGTGCCAGCAGGGACCCGAACACTGAAGCTTTCTTT. Its translation is CASRDPNTEAFF.

This chain joins TRBV29-1 and TRBJ2-1; the D gene is possibly TRBD1 (6 bases). The V gene lost 3 bases and the J gene lost 4 bases, with 10 bases spanning the gap. The CDR3 covers 13 residues. Germline V gives CDR1 SQVTM, CDR2 ANQGSEA. The CDR3 region is CSVEGHLYNEQFF. CDR3 nucleotide sequence: TGCAGCGTTGAGGGACACCTTTACAATGAGCAGTTCTTC.

This chain links TRBV7-9 with TRBJ1-2, with D unclear. With 1 base removed from V and 4 bases from J, the gap between germline ends came to 7 bases. The CDR3 is made up of 13 amino acids. Germline lookup yields CDR1 SEHNR and CDR2 FQNEAQ (reference sequence). The chain's CDR3 is CASSLGGAYGYTF. In DNA, the CDR3 is TGTGCCAGCAGCTTAGGTGGAGCCTATGGCTACACCTTC.

This clone showed up just a few times. The rearrangement uses TRBV19 and TRBJ1-5; D remains unclear. The CDR3 contains 13 residues. V was shortened by 3 bases and J by 5 bases, with 8 bases between the two germline ends. CDR1 is LNHDA, CDR2 SQIVND, per germline (reference sequence). The CDR3 is CASSIIADQPQHF. DNA for the CDR3: TGTGCCAGTAGTATCATAGCGGATCAGCCCCAGCATTTT.

The rearrangement links TRBV6-4 to TRBJ2-1; D is possibly TRBD2 (7 bases). There are 15 residues in the CDR3. The ends were cut back, 3 bases at V and 3 bases at J, with 12 bases in the middle. The V gene's germline CDR1 is MRHNA and CDR2 SNTAGT. CDR3: CASSEGGGNYNEQFF. The CDR3 DNA reads as TGTGCCAGCAGTGAAGGGGGGGGGAACTACAATGAGCAGTTCTTC.

The chain recombines TRBV6-2 or TRBV6-3 with TRBJ1-5; the D is unclear. The CDR3 totals 16 residues. Per germline, CDR1 MNHEY and CDR2 SVGEGT. The V gene lost 2 bases and the J gene lost 2 bases, with 13 bases spanning the gap. Here the CDR3 reads CASSYGRVRGNQPQHF. CDR3 nucleotide sequence: TGTGCCAGCAGTTACGGGAGGGTTAGAGGCAATCAGCCCCAGCATTTT.